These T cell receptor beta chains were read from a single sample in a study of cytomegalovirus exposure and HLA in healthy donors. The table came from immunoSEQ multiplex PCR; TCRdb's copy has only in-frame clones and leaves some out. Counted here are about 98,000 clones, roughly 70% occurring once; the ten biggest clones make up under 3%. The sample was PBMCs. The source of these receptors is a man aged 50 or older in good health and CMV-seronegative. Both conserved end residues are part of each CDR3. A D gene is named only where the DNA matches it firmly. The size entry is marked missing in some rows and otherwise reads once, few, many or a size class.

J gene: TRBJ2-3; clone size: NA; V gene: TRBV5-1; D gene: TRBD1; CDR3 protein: CATRETGATDTQYF; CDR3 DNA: TGCGCCACCCGCGAGACAGGGGCGACAGATACGCAGTATTTT
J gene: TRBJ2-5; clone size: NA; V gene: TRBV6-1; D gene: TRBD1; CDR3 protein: CASSVQPGQIQETQYF; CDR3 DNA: TGTGCCAGCAGTGTACAGCCGGGACAGATCCAAGAGACCCAGTACTTC
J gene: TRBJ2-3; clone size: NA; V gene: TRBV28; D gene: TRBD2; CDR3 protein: CASSSLKTKLAGTADTQYF; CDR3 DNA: TGTGCCAGCAGTTCCCTGAAAACAAAACTAGCGGGAACGGCAGATACGCAGTATTTT
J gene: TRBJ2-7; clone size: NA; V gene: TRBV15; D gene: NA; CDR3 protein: CATSGPDVLSSYEQYF; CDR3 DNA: TGTGCCACCAGCGGGCCTGACGTTTTGAGCTCCTACGAGCAGTACTTC
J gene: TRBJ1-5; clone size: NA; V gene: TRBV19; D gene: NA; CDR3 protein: CASSIWEDQPQHF; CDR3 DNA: TGTGCCAGTAGTATTTGGGAGGATCAGCCCCAGCATTTT
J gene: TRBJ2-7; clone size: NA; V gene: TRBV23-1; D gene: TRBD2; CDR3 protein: CASSQTGRDFRSLLSYEQYF; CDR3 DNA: TGCGCCAGCAGTCAAACCGGGAGGGACTTCAGGTCATTGCTGTCCTACGAGCAGTACTTC
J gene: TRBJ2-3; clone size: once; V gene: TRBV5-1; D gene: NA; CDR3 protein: CASSPLGQTGGTDTQYF; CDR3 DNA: TGCGCCAGCAGTCCCTTGGGGCAGACCGGCGGCACAGATACGCAGTATTTT
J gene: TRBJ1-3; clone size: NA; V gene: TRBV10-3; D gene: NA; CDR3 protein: CAISFSSGNTIYF; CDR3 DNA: TGTGCCATCAGTTTTAGTTCTGGAAACACCATATATTTT
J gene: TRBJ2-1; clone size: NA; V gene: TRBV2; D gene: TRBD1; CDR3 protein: CASRSQGSAYNEQFF; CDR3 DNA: TGTGCCAGCAGATCACAGGGGTCAGCCTACAATGAGCAGTTCTTC
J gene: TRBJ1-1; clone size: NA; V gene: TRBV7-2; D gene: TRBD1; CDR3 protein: CASSFVGLQGATFF; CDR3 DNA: TGTGCCAGCAGCTTTGTCGGGTTACAGGGGGCAACTTTCTTT
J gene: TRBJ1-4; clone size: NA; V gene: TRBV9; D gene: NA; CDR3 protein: CASSVAGANEKLFF; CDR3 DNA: TGTGCCAGCAGCGTAGCTGGAGCTAATGAAAAACTGTTTTTT
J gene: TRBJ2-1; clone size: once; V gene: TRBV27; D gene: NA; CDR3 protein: CASSRPGIPGNEQFF; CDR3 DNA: TGTGCCAGCAGCCGACCGGGAATTCCGGGCAATGAGCAGTTCTTC
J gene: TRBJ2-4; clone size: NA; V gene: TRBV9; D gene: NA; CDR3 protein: CASSVDAGNIQYF; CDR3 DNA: TGTGCCAGCAGCGTAGACGCCGGAAACATTCAGTACTTC
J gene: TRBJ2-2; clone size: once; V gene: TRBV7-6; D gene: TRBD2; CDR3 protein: CASSSGGDTGELFF; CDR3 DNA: TGTGCCAGCAGCTCCGGGGGGGACACCGGGGAGCTGTTTTTT
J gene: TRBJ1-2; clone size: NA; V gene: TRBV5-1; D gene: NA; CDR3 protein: CASSFVDRTTTAYGYTF; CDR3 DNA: TGCGCCAGCAGCTTTGTTGACAGGACAACCACGGCCTATGGCTACACCTTC
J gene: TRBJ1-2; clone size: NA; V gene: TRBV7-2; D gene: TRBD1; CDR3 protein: CASSSETGDSYGYTF; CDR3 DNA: TGTGCCAGCAGCTCAGAGACAGGGGACAGCTATGGCTACACCTTC
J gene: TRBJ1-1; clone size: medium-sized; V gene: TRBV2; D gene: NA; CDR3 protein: CASGGDRGTEAFF; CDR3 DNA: TGTGCCAGCGGGGGGGATCGGGGCACTGAAGCTTTCTTT
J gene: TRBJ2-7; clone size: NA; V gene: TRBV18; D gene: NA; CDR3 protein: CASSPGGRGSYEQYF; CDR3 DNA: TGTGCCAGCTCACCAGGTGGGAGGGGGTCCTACGAGCAGTACTTC
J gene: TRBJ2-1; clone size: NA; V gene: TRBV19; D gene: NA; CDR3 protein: CASSRESNDEQFF; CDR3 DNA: TGTGCCAGTAGTAGGGAGTCGAACGATGAGCAGTTCTTC
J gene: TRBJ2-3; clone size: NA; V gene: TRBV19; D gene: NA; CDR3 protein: CASSIGGDRDTQYF; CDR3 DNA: TGTGCCAGTAGTATAGGGGGGGACCGGGATACGCAGTATTTT
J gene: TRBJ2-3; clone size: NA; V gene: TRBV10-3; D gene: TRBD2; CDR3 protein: CAIGLADGTDTQYF; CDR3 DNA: TGTGCCATCGGACTAGCGGACGGCACAGATACGCAGTATTTT
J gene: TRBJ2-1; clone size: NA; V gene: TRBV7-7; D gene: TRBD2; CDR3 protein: CASVGSSGNNEQFF; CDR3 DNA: TGTGCTAGCGTAGGTTCTAGCGGGAATAATGAGCAGTTCTTC
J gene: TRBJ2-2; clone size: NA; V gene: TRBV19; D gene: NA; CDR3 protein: CASSIVPGRTGELFF; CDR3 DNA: TGTGCCAGTAGTATAGTTCCAGGGCGCACCGGGGAGCTGTTTTTT
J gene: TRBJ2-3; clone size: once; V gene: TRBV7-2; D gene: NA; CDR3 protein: CASSWSGEDTQYF; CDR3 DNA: TGTGCCAGCAGCTGGAGCGGCGAAGATACGCAGTATTTT
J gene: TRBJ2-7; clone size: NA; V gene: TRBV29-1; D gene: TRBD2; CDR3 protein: CSVGISGGSSYEQYF; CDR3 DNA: TGCAGCGTGGGGATTAGCGGGGGTAGCTCCTACGAGCAGTACTTC
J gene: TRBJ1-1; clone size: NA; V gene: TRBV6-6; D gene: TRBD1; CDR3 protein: CASNRQGVNTEAFF; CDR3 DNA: TGTGCCAGCAACAGACAGGGAGTCAACACTGAAGCTTTCTTT
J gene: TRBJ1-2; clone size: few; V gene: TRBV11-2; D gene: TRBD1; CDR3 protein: CASRWTGESGYTF; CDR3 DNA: TGTGCCAGCAGATGGACAGGGGAGAGTGGCTACACCTTC
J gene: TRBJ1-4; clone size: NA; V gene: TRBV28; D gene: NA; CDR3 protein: CASSGQGWSEKLFF; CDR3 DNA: TGTGCCAGCAGTGGGCAGGGATGGAGTGAAAAACTGTTTTTT
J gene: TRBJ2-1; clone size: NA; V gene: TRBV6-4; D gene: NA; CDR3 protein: CASSDSREQFF; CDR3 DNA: TGTGCCAGCAGTGACTCGAGGGAGCAGTTCTTC
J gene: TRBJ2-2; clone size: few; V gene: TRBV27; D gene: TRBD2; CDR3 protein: CASSLAGLAGGNTGELFF; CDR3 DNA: TGTGCCAGCAGTTTAGCGGGACTAGCGGGGGGGAACACCGGGGAGCTGTTTTTT
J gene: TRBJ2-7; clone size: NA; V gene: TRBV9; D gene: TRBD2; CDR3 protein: CASSGGTSGAYEQYF; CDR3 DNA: TGTGCCAGCAGCGGCGGGACTAGCGGTGCCTACGAGCAGTACTTC
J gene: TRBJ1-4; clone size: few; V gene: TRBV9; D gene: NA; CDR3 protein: CASSATTGGANEKLFF; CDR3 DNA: TGTGCCAGCAGCGCAACCACGGGGGGGGCTAATGAAAAACTGTTTTTT
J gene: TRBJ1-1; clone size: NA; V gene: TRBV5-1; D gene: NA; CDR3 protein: CASSLTEWTEAFF; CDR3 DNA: TGCGCCAGCAGCTTGACAGAATGGACTGAAGCTTTCTTT
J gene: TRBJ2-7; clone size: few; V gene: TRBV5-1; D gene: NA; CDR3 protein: CASRHDSGKDEQYF; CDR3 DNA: TGCGCCAGCAGACATGACTCCGGGAAAGACGAGCAGTACTTC
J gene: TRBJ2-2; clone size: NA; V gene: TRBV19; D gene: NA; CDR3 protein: CASSPQGPGELFF; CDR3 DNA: TGTGCCAGTAGCCCTCAGGGGCCCGGGGAGCTGTTTTTT
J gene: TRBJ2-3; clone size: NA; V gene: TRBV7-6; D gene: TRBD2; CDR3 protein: CASSHGLAGGSTDTQYF; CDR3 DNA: TGTGCCAGCAGTCACGGACTAGCGGGGGGGAGCACAGATACGCAGTATTTT
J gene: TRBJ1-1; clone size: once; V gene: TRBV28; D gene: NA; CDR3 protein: CASNRADRLEAFF; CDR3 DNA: TGTGCCAGCAACCGGGCGGACAGACTTGAAGCTTTCTTT
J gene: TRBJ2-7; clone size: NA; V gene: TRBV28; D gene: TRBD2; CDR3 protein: CASSTWEGDEQYF; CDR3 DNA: TGTGCCAGCAGCACTTGGGAGGGTGACGAGCAGTACTTC
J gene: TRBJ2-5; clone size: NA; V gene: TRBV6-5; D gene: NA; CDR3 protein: CASSTVETQYF; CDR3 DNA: TGTGCCAGCAGTACAGTCGAGACCCAGTACTTC
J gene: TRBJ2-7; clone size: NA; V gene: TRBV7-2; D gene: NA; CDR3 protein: CASSFDLPPYEQYF; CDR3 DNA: TGTGCCAGCAGCTTCGACTTGCCCCCCTACGAGCAGTACTTC
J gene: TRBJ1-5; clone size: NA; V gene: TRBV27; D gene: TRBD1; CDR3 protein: CASSWTGGTHSNQPQHF; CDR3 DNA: TGTGCCAGCAGTTGGACAGGGGGGACCCATAGCAATCAGCCCCAGCATTTT
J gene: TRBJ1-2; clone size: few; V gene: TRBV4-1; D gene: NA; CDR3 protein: CASSATTNYGYTF; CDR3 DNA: TGCGCCAGCAGCGCTACTACTAACTATGGCTACACCTTC
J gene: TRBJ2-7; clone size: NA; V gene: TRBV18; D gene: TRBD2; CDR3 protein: CASSPPSLAGVSEQYF; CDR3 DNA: TGTGCCAGCTCACCACCGAGCCTAGCGGGGGTCTCCGAGCAGTACTTC